This T cell receptor (beta chain) was observed in a study of early T cells in non-severe SARS-CoV-2 infection. Study-wide background: Unpaired chains resulted from sequencing bulk RNA of unsorted whole blood.

The protocol attached unique molecular identifiers to individual cDNA molecules. TCRdb called the 5' RACE reads again in MiXCR, with one record for every CDR3 protein. This table holds some 88,000 distinct CDR3 sequences, approximately 17% found once. Only a few counts were recorded for this clonotype. Its target is not known. V was pared by 2 bases and J by 0 bases, with 5 bases between. The CDR3 has 15 residues. Germline V lookup: CDR1 SEHNR, CDR2 FQNEAQ (reference sequence). Study conclusions and caveats: Clonotype matching in VDJdb favored anti-spike CD8 responses and did not capture private and CD4 specificities.

Material: whole blood, obtained at baseline. This clonotype originated in an adult who was a healthcare worker with PCR-confirmed SARS-CoV-2 infection or an uninfected control (not recorded which). The chain employs TRBV7-9 and TRBJ1-6; no firm D call. The CDR3 DNA sequence: TGTGCCAGCAGCTTAAGCAGCTCCTATAATTCACCCCTCCACTTT. It specifies CASSLSSSYNSPLHF.